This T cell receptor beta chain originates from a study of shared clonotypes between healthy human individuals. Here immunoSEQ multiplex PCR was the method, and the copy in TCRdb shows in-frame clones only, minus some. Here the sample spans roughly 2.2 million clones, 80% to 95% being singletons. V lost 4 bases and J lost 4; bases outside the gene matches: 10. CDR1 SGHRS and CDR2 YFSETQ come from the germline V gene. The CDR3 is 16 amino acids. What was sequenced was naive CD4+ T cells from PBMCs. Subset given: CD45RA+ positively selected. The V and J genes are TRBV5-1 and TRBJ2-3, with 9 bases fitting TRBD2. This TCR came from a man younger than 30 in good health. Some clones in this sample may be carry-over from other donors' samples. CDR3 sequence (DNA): TGCGCCAGCAGCCCCGGGGGCGGGAGGGCCCCAGATACGCAGTATTTT. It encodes CASSPGGGRAPDTQYF.